These 22 T cell receptor beta chains share one sample of origin, sequenced in a study of T cells after yellow fever vaccination. TCRdb reprocessed the 5' RACE reads with MiXCR, giving one entry per CDR3 protein. The sample contains hundreds of thousands of distinct CDR3 sequences, approximately 3.9% of which appear only once. Sequenced material: PBMCs, taken on the day of the yellow fever booster vaccination. The receptors originated from a man aged 18 to 29 who received the YFV17D yellow fever vaccine.

This clonotype showed up many times. V usage is TRBV11-2 and J usage is TRBJ2-7; no clear D gene. The V gene lost 1 base and the J gene lost 2 bases, with 9 bases spanning the gap. The CDR3 sequence is 14 residues long. CDR1 and CDR2 (germline): SGHAT, FQNNGV. DNA for the CDR3: TGTGCCAGCAGCTTAGTCGGGCGCCCCTACGAGCAGTACTTC. Protein: CASSLVGRPYEQYF.

This rearrangement joins TRBV5-6 to TRBJ2-1; the D call may be TRBD1 or TRBD2 (6 bases each). V shed 5 bases and J shed 0 bases, with 12 bases lying between them. Germline V gives CDR1 SGHDT, CDR2 YYEEEE. This CDR3 contains 15 residues. The CDR3 nucleotides read TGTGCCAGCAGAGGGGGGCTGAGCTCCTACAATGAGCAGTTCTTC. Amino acids: CASRGGLSSYNEQFF.

The chain couples TRBV20-1 to TRBJ1-4; D gene unclear. V was clipped by 3 bases and J by 6 bases, with 11 bases between them. CDR3 length equals 13 residues. Germline V gene sequence: CDR1 DFQATT, CDR2 SNEGSKA (reference sequence). CDR3: CSARLGGYEKLFF. CDR3 DNA: TGCAGTGCTAGGCTCGGAGGTTATGAAAAACTGTTTTTT.

This clonotype was seen repeatedly, ten times or more. The V and J genes are TRBV5-1 and TRBJ2-5; tentative D call: TRBD2 (6 bases). The germline gives CDR1 SGHRS, CDR2 YFSETQ. V lost 6 bases and J 2 bases, leaving 17 bases between the germline ends. The CDR3 covers 15 residues. CDR3 nucleotides: TGCGCCAGCATGCGATGGGGGACTCCGCAAGAGACCCAGTACTTC. Amino acid sequence: CASMRWGTPQETQYF.

This clonotype was seen repeatedly, ten times or more. V and J are TRBV5-1 and TRBJ2-5, with TRBD2 as a possible D gene (5 bases). The germline CDR1 and CDR2 sequences are SGHRS and YFSETQ. This CDR3 spans 15 amino acids. V shed 1 base and J shed 1 base, with 11 bases lying between them. CDR3 amino acids: CASSLIGRGQETQYF. In DNA, the CDR3 is TGCGCCAGCAGCTTGATCGGTCGGGGCCAAGAGACCCAGTACTTC.

J is TRBJ1-2 and V is TRBV6-2 or TRBV6-3; D ambiguous. The length of the CDR3 is 11 residues. CDR1 and CDR2 from the germline V gene are MNHEY and SVGEGT. The germline V and J ends were trimmed by 7 bases and 8 bases, with 11 bases remaining between them. The CDR3 loop is CASTPGIGYTF. DNA of the CDR3: TGTGCCAGCACCCCGGGTATCGGCTACACCTTC.

The table lists this clonotype with many counts. The chain links TRBV3-1 to TRBJ1-5; 7 bases match TRBD1. CDR1 and CDR2 (germline): LGHDT, YNNKEL (reference sequence). The CDR3 length is 15 residues. Germline trimming cut 2 bases from V and 4 bases from J; bases unmatched to any gene: 5. The CDR3 DNA sequence: TGTGCCAGCAGCCAAACCGGGACAGTGAATCAGCCCCAGCATTTT. Its protein product is CASSQTGTVNQPQHF.

This clonotype has a count of ten or more. The rearrangement joins TRBV7-8 to TRBJ1-1; D not resolved. CDR1 is SGHVS and CDR2 is FQNEAQ in the germline V gene. The V gene lost 5 bases and the J gene lost 0 bases, with 7 bases spanning the gap. The CDR3 extends over 13 amino acids. The DNA for the CDR3 is TGTGCCAGCAGCCTTCGTATGAACACTGAAGCTTTCTTT. Translated, it gives CASSLRMNTEAFF. Combining the CDR3 with reference TRBV7-8 and TRBJ1-1 gives the whole variable domain GAGVSQSPRYKVAKRGQDVALRCDPISGHVSLFWYQQALGQGPEFLTYFQNEAQLDKSGLPSDRFFAERPEGSVSTLKIQRTQQEDSAVYLCASSLRMNTEAFFGQGTRLTVV.

The gene calls are TRBV5-1 and TRBJ2-1; 7 bases map to TRBD1. CDR3 length equals 15 residues. Germline loops: CDR1 SGHRS, CDR2 YFSETQ. Germline trimming cut 2 bases from V and 10 bases from J; bases unmatched to any gene: 12. The CDR3 DNA reads as TGCGCCAGCAGCTTAGAGGGGGCGATGGTAAGAGAGCAGTTCTTC. This encodes CASSLEGAMVREQFF.

The sample holds many counts of this clonotype. The chain is built from TRBV7-2 and TRBJ2-5, with TRBD2 identical over 8 bases. V lost 4 bases, J lost 1 base, and 5 bases stayed unmatched. The CDR3 length is 15 residues. Per the germline V gene, CDR1 is SGHTA and CDR2 is FQGNSA. CDR3 protein: CASSWVAGSQETQYF. The CDR3 DNA is TGTGCCAGCAGCTGGGTAGCGGGGAGCCAAGAGACCCAGTACTTC.

The table lists this clonotype with a few counts. This chain joins TRBV28 and TRBJ2-1; no firm D call. Germline V CDR1 and CDR2: MDHEN, SYDVKM. CDR3 length: 12 residues. V lost 4 bases, J lost 5 bases, and 6 bases lay in between. The CDR3 sequence: CASSWSDNEQFF. The CDR3 nucleotides are TGTGCCAGCAGTTGGTCAGACAATGAGCAGTTCTTC.

In its sample, this clonotype was seen many times. The V call is TRBV7-2, the J call TRBJ2-7; 8 nucleotides line up with TRBD2. The germline V gene encodes CDR1 SGHTA and CDR2 FQGNSA. V shed 3 bases and J 3 bases; nucleotides not matched to a gene: 1. The CDR3 consists of 13 residues. CDR3 in amino acids: CASSFLAGYEQYF. The CDR3 DNA follows: TGTGCCAGCAGCTTCCTAGCGGGCTACGAGCAGTACTTC.

The sample holds many counts of this clonotype. The junction differs from germline at one of its ends, possibly a read error. V usage is TRBV20-1 and J usage is TRBJ1-2; D is undetermined. Germline values: CDR1 DFQATT, CDR2 SNEGSKA (reference sequence). This CDR3 contains 8 residues. In DNA form, the CDR3 reads TGCAGTGCTAGAGAGCAACTCTTC. It translates to CSAREQLF.

This clonotype showed up many times. The CDR3 sequence: CSASGETQYF. CDR3 nucleotide sequence: TGCAGTGCTAGCGGCGAGACCCAGTACTTC. The chain is built from TRBV20-1 and TRBJ2-5; D is unclear. Germline CDR1 and CDR2: DFQATT and SNEGSKA (reference sequence). The CDR3 length is 10 residues. V lost 3 bases to trimming and J lost 5 bases, with 4 bases between them.

This clonotype was picked up a small number of times. The V gene is TRBV25-1, the J gene TRBJ1-6; D possibly corresponds to TRBD1 (6 bases). This CDR3 has 15 residues. Trimming left V 0 bases short and J 7 bases short, with 10 bases between. Germline CDR1 is MGHDK and CDR2 is SYGVNS. CDR3 bases: TGTGCCAGCAGTGAATATGGCGACAGGAATTCACCCCTCCACTTT. Its translation: CASSEYGDRNSPLHF.

The chain has TRBV20-1 and TRBJ1-5; no clear D. Germline-derived CDR1 and CDR2 are DFQATT and SNEGSKA (reference sequence). Trimming removed 5 bases from V and 2 bases from J, with 19 bases in between. This CDR3 comprises 16 residues. CDR3: CSAVWRGIGGNQPQHF. CDR3 nucleotides: TGCAGTGCTGTATGGCGAGGGATCGGGGGCAATCAGCCCCAGCATTTT.

The table lists this clonotype with a few counts. The chain has TRBV12-3 or TRBV12-4 and TRBJ2-2; D may be TRBD2 (6 bases). With 5 bases removed from V and 0 bases from J, the gap between germline ends came to 13 bases. This CDR3 is built from 16 residues. Here the CDR3 reads CASSPTGTPNTGELFF. The CDR3 DNA is TGTGCCAGCAGTCCCACCGGGACTCCGAACACCGGGGAGCTGTTTTTT.

A few counts support this clonotype. The chain is built from TRBV9 and TRBJ2-5, with D hard to call. The CDR3 runs to 13 residues. Trimming cost V 0 bases and J 4 bases, with 7 bases left between them. Germline V gene lookup returns CDR1 SGDLS and CDR2 YYNGEE. Here the CDR3 DNA reads TGTGCCAGCAGCGTAGCTTGGTTAGAGACCCAGTACTTC. Residues: CASSVAWLETQYF.

In this sample, this clonotype turned up many times. V gene TRBV5-1 combines with J gene TRBJ1-1; 8 bases are shared with TRBD1. J lost 0 bases, V lost 0 bases, and 1 base had no gene match. Germline values: CDR1 SGHRS, CDR2 YFSETQ. There are 15 residues in the CDR3. The CDR3 loop is CASSLAGQVNTEAFF. For the CDR3, the DNA is TGCGCCAGCAGCTTGGCGGGACAGGTGAACACTGAAGCTTTCTTT.

The chain is built from TRBV7-9 and TRBJ2-1, with 13 bases identical to TRBD2. Per the germline V gene, CDR1 is SEHNR and CDR2 is FQNEAQ (reference sequence). V lost 5 bases to trimming and J lost 0 bases; unmatched junction nucleotides: 10. This CDR3 is built from 19 residues. The DNA for the CDR3 is TGTGCCAGCAGCACACAACGGGGACTAGCGGGGAGCTCCTACAATGAGCAGTTCTTC. Translating gives CASSTQRGLAGSSYNEQFF.

V and J are TRBV25-1 and TRBJ1-4, with D perhaps TRBD1 (5 bases). Germline assignment: CDR1 MGHDK and CDR2 SYGVNS. V was clipped by 6 bases and J by 0 bases, with 8 bases between them. The CDR3 length is 14 residues. CDR3 sequence (DNA): TGTGCCAGCAGCGCGACAGCAACTAATGAAAAACTGTTTTTT. It specifies CASSATATNEKLFF.

This clonotype was counted between two and nine times. V is TRBV1 and J is TRBJ1-2. TRBV1 is listed as a pseudogene. CDR3 length equals 14 residues. The CDR3 bases are TGCACCAGTCCGATCTCACAGACTAACTATGGCTACACCTTC. Translation gives CTSPISQTNYGYTF.